The rows below give T cell receptor beta chains drawn from one sample of a study of blood T cell repertoires in COVID-19. Sequencing was performed with immunoSEQ multiplex PCR; in TCRdb, only in-frame clones are kept and a portion is missing. The table records 200,000 to 250,000 clones, 87% of them present only once. The sample was PBMCs or T cells enriched from blood (not recorded which). These receptors were collected from a man under 40 who had recovered from COVID-19. The CDR3 runs from the conserved cysteine through the conserved F or W. The D gene is left open where the match is weak. The size entry is marked missing in some rows and otherwise reads once, few, many or a size class.

j_call: TRBJ1-1
v_call: TRBV28
d_call: TRBD1
clone_size: NA
cdr3_nt: TGTGCCAGCGGCCCGCACGGACAGGGGGCAACTGAAGCTTTCTTT
cdr3_aa: CASGPHGQGATEAFF

j_call: TRBJ2-7
v_call: TRBV5-4
d_call: NA
clone_size: few
cdr3_nt: TGTGCCAGCAGCTTGGTAGGCTCCCCTACAGCGCAGTACTTC
cdr3_aa: CASSLVGSPTAQYF

j_call: TRBJ1-2
v_call: TRBV7-2
d_call: TRBD1
clone_size: once
cdr3_nt: TGTGCCAGCAGCCACGGGACAGGGGAAGGCTACACCTTC
cdr3_aa: CASSHGTGEGYTF

j_call: TRBJ2-4
v_call: TRBV6-1
d_call: TRBD2
clone_size: NA
cdr3_nt: TGTGCCAGCAGTGAATCTATCTATGGCGGGGGGGTTTGGGACATTCAGTACTTC
cdr3_aa: CASSESIYGGGVWDIQYF

j_call: TRBJ2-7
v_call: TRBV2
d_call: NA
clone_size: NA
cdr3_nt: TGTGCCAGCAGTGAACCTAGACGGCTCTCCTACGAGCAGTACTTC
cdr3_aa: CASSEPRRLSYEQYF

j_call: TRBJ2-5
v_call: TRBV30
d_call: TRBD2
clone_size: NA
cdr3_nt: TGTGCCTGGAGTATGGGACTAGCGGGAGCCCCGGGGGAGACCCAGTACTTC
cdr3_aa: CAWSMGLAGAPGETQYF

j_call: TRBJ1-4
v_call: TRBV28
d_call: TRBD1
clone_size: NA
cdr3_nt: TGTGCCAGCAGTTTTTTTTCTCGGGACAGAGATAATGAAAAACTGTTTTTT
cdr3_aa: CASSFFSRDRDNEKLFF

j_call: TRBJ2-1
v_call: TRBV11-2
d_call: TRBD2
clone_size: NA
cdr3_nt: TGTGCCAGCAGCTTGGGACTAGCGGGAAATGAGCAGTTCTTC
cdr3_aa: CASSLGLAGNEQFF

j_call: TRBJ2-2
v_call: TRBV7-9
d_call: NA
clone_size: NA
cdr3_nt: TGTGCCAGCAGCTTACTAGTCGCAAGTGGCACCGGGGAGCTGTTTTTT
cdr3_aa: CASSLLVASGTGELFF

j_call: TRBJ2-7
v_call: TRBV28
d_call: TRBD1
clone_size: few
cdr3_nt: TGTGCCAGCAGTTTAGGGACAGGGCACTACGAGCAGTACTTC
cdr3_aa: CASSLGTGHYEQYF

j_call: TRBJ2-1
v_call: TRBV19
d_call: TRBD2
clone_size: NA
cdr3_nt: TGTGCCAGTAGCCGGGGGGCGGGACTAGCGGGAGTGAGGTACAATGAGCAGTTCTTC
cdr3_aa: CASSRGAGLAGVRYNEQFF

j_call: TRBJ1-1
v_call: TRBV19
d_call: NA
clone_size: NA
cdr3_nt: TGTGCCAGTTTGAACTACAGGGTTTCTTCAGCTTTCTTT
cdr3_aa: CASLNYRVSSAFF

j_call: TRBJ1-5
v_call: TRBV4-1
d_call: TRBD1
clone_size: few
cdr3_nt: TGCGCCAGCAGCCAAGATTCACAGGGGGCGCGGCCCCAGCATTTT
cdr3_aa: CASSQDSQGARPQHF

j_call: TRBJ2-2
v_call: TRBV11-2
d_call: NA
clone_size: once
cdr3_nt: TGTGCCAGCAGCACCGGGACTCACACCGGGGAGCTGTTTTTT
cdr3_aa: CASSTGTHTGELFF

j_call: TRBJ1-6
v_call: TRBV5-1
d_call: TRBD1
clone_size: NA
cdr3_nt: TGCGCCAGCAGCCTCGAAACCGGACAGGACTCACCCCTCCACTTT
cdr3_aa: CASSLETGQDSPLHF

j_call: TRBJ2-2
v_call: TRBV5-1
d_call: TRBD1
clone_size: NA
cdr3_nt: TGCGCCAGCAGCCCCGGGGACAGGGGGCCGGCCGGGGAGCTGTTTTTT
cdr3_aa: CASSPGDRGPAGELFF

j_call: TRBJ2-2
v_call: TRBV4-2
d_call: NA
clone_size: NA
cdr3_nt: TGTGCCAGCAGTCAAGGACATAACGGGGAGCTGTTTTTT
cdr3_aa: CASSQGHNGELFF

j_call: TRBJ2-5
v_call: TRBV6-2/TRBV6-3
d_call: TRBD2
clone_size: NA
cdr3_nt: TGTGCCAGCAGTTACCGTCGGGGGGTGAAGGAGACCCAGTACTTC
cdr3_aa: CASSYRRGVKETQYF

j_call: TRBJ2-7
v_call: TRBV19
d_call: TRBD1
clone_size: few
cdr3_nt: TGTGCCAGTAGTATATCCGGACAGGCGACCTACGAGCAGTACTTC
cdr3_aa: CASSISGQATYEQYF

j_call: TRBJ2-2
v_call: TRBV19
d_call: NA
clone_size: NA
cdr3_nt: TGTGCCAGCCTCCGGGATATCGGGGAGCTGTTTTTT
cdr3_aa: CASLRDIGELFF

j_call: TRBJ2-3
v_call: TRBV28
d_call: NA
clone_size: NA
cdr3_nt: TGTGCCAGCAGTTTTTGGCGGGACCGTAGCACAGATACGCAGTATTTT
cdr3_aa: CASSFWRDRSTDTQYF

j_call: TRBJ1-1
v_call: TRBV12-3/TRBV12-4
d_call: NA
clone_size: once
cdr3_nt: TGTGCCAGCAGTTGGGCCAACACTGAAGCTTTCTTT
cdr3_aa: CASSWANTEAFF

j_call: TRBJ2-7
v_call: TRBV7-9
d_call: TRBD1
clone_size: NA
cdr3_nt: TGTGCCAGCAGTTCGGGACAGGGCGCAACCTACGAGCAGTACTTC
cdr3_aa: CASSSGQGATYEQYF

j_call: TRBJ2-5
v_call: TRBV30
d_call: TRBD1
clone_size: NA
cdr3_nt: TGTGCCTGGAGTCTTATGACAGGGTGGGGAGAGACCCAGTACTTC
cdr3_aa: CAWSLMTGWGETQYF

j_call: TRBJ1-3
v_call: TRBV6-5
d_call: NA
clone_size: NA
cdr3_nt: TGTGCCAGCAGTTACGACCCGACACCTGGAAACACCATATATTTT
cdr3_aa: CASSYDPTPGNTIYF

j_call: TRBJ2-5
v_call: TRBV18
d_call: NA
clone_size: NA
cdr3_nt: TGTGCCAGCTCAGCACGACTAGTTGAAATCGAGACCCAGTACTTC
cdr3_aa: CASSARLVEIETQYF

j_call: TRBJ1-2
v_call: TRBV24-1
d_call: NA
clone_size: NA
cdr3_nt: TGTGCCACCAGTGATTCCTCCGGGGACTATGGCTACACCTTC
cdr3_aa: CATSDSSGDYGYTF

j_call: TRBJ1-4
v_call: TRBV5-4
d_call: NA
clone_size: once
cdr3_nt: TGTGCCAGCAGCTTGGAAGGGCGGGGCCCAACTAATGAAAAACTGTTTTTT
cdr3_aa: CASSLEGRGPTNEKLFF

j_call: TRBJ2-1
v_call: TRBV29-1
d_call: NA
clone_size: NA
cdr3_nt: TGCAGCGCTGACCTGGTTGGAGCCGGCTACAATGAGCAGTTCTTC
cdr3_aa: CSADLVGAGYNEQFF

j_call: TRBJ1-6
v_call: TRBV5-1
d_call: NA
clone_size: NA
cdr3_nt: TGCGCCAGCAGCTTGGAACAGACCTATAATTCACCCCTCCACTTT
cdr3_aa: CASSLEQTYNSPLHF

j_call: TRBJ2-3
v_call: TRBV13
d_call: NA
clone_size: NA
cdr3_nt: TGTGCCAGCAGCCGGGACACCGTCACAGATACGCAGTATTTT
cdr3_aa: CASSRDTVTDTQYF

j_call: TRBJ2-7
v_call: TRBV28
d_call: TRBD1
clone_size: NA
cdr3_nt: TGTGCCATCTCCACGGGACAGGGGAGAAGCGAGCAGTACTTC
cdr3_aa: CAISTGQGRSEQYF